The clone carrying this T cell receptor beta chain appeared many times. Its cognate antigen is unknown. The authors gated naive CD8 T cells as CD8+CD4-CCR7+CD45RA+ for sorting. For bulk TCR libraries, previously described methods and listed TCR primers were used. In TCRdb, the PCR reads were re-called with MiXCR into one record per CDR3 protein. The sample contains about 640,000 distinct CDR3 sequences, nearly 20% of which appear only once. The sample belongs to a study of molecular identifiers for immune sequencing clone quantification. Study-wide background: For replicates, RNA isolated from roughly 20,000 or 100,000 naive CD8 cells was divided into five portions, of which four were sequenced.

After removal of 7 bases from V and 2 bases from J, the junction contained 15 bases not matched to a gene. The CDR3 consists of 17 residues. Germline V gene data show CDR1 as SGHVS and CDR2 as FQNEAQ. Study observations and caveats: Naive cells had under 1% of molecules in clones above 20 RNA copies, effectors over 99%.

The receptor's source is a human donor in good health. Some libraries in this study had Jurkat cell RNA spiked in. V usage is TRBV7-8 and J usage is TRBJ2-5; TRBD1 matches at 8 bases. The sequenced sample was naive CD8+ T cells from blood, with Jurkat cell RNA spiked in. Specified subset: FACS-sorted CD8+CD4-CCR7+CD45RA+ naive T cells. The CDR3 spells CASIVNIDRGTQETQYF. The CDR3 bases are TGTGCCAGCATAGTGAACATAGACAGGGGTACTCAAGAGACCCAGTACTTC.